This passage covers 3 T cell receptor beta chains from one sample sequenced in a study of blood T cell repertoires in COVID-19. Assay used: immunoSEQ multiplex PCR; TCRdb lists only in-frame clones, some missing. Here the sample spans 650,000 to 800,000 clones, 90% being singletons. Sequencing was done on a sample of peripheral blood. The receptors derive from a woman between 18 and 29 years old with acute or convalescent COVID-19.

The gene calls are TRBV7-9 and TRBJ1-1; D is unclear. The CDR3 length is 14 residues. The V end was cut by 7 bases, the J end by 4 bases, with 16 bases between. CDR1 and CDR2 from the germline V gene are SEHNR and FQNEAQ (reference sequence). For the CDR3, the DNA is TGTGCCAGCACCTTCCAAGCGGCGGGCACTGAAGCTTTCTTT. Translating it yields CASTFQAAGTEAFF.

The rearrangement links TRBV4-3 to TRBJ2-6, with D possibly TRBD1 on 6 matching bases. In germline, CDR1 is LGHNA, CDR2 YSLEER. V lost 0 bases to trimming and J lost 4 bases, with 13 bases between them. The CDR3 runs 17 residues. CDR3 loop: CASSQDFQGLGANVLTF. In DNA form, the CDR3 reads TGCGCCAGCAGCCAAGATTTCCAGGGGTTAGGGGCCAACGTCCTGACTTTC.

The chain combines TRBV15 with TRBJ2-4, with D maybe TRBD1 (7 bases). The CDR3 is made up of 16 amino acids. Trimming took off 7 bases at V and 5 bases at J, with 21 bases between the two ends. Germline values: CDR1 LNHNV, CDR2 YYDKDF (reference sequence). The DNA for the CDR3 is TGTGCCACCAACCCGGAGGGCCAGGGGGGAGAAAACATTCAGTACTTC. This encodes CATNPEGQGGENIQYF.